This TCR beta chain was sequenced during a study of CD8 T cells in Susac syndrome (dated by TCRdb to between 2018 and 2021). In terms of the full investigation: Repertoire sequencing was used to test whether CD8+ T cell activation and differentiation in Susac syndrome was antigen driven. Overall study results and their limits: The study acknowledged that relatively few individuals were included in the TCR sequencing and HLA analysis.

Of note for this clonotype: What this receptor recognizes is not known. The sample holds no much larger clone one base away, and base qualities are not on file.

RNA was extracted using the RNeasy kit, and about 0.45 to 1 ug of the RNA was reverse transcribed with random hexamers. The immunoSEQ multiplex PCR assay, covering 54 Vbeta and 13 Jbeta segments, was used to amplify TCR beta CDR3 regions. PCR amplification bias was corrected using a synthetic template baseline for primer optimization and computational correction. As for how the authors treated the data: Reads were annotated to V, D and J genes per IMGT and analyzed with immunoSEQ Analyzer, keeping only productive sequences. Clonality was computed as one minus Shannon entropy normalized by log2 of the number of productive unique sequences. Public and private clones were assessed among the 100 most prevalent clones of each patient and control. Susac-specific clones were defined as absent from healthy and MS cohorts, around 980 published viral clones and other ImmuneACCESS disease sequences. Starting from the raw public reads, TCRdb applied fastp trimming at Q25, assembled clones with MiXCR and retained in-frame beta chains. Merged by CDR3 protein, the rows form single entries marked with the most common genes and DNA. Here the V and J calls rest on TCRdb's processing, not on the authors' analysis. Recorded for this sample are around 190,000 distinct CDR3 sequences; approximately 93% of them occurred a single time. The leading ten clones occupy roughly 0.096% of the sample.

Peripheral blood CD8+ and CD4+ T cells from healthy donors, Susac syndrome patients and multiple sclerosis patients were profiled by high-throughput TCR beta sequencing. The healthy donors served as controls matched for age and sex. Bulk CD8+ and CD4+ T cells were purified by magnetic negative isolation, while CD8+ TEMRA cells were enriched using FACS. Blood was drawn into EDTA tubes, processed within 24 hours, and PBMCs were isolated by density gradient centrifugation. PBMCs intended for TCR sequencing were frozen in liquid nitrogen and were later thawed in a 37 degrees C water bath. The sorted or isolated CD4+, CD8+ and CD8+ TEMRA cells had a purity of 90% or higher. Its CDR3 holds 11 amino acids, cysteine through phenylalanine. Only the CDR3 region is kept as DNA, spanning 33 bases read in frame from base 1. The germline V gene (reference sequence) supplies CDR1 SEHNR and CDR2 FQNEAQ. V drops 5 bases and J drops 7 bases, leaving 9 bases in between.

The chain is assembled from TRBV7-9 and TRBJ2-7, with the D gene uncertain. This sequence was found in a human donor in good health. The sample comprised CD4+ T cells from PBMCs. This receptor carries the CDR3 CASSPLTEQYF. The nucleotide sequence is TGTGCCAGCAGCCCCCTTACAGAGCAGTACTTC.